One and the same sample provided the 17 T cell receptor beta chains below, sequenced in a study of human T cells and chemical hapten exposure (dated by TCRdb to the early 2020s). The time point label for this specimen denotes: pre-sensitization, week 0. According to the study, the label for this sample's treatment or condition signals: therapeutic diphenylcyclopropenone sensitization with weekly scalp DPC. Library method: RACE. TCRdb records NextSeq 500 as the sequencer. TCRdb handled the public reads itself, with Q25 trimming in fastp and clone calling in MiXCR, and kept productive beta chains. Rows merge per CDR3 protein into single entries with the most common DNA and genes. Here the sample has about 250,000 distinct CDR3 sequences; approximately 7.5% occur a single time. The ten largest clones capture more than 0.95% of the sample. The source material was whole blood, sampled in connection with sensitization to the hapten diphenylcyclopropenone (DPC). Every receptor here comes from a man in his late teens or twenties with alopecia areata. Some clones in this sample may be carry-over from other donors' samples.

This clonotype was counted only a few times. This chain connects TRBV13 to TRBJ2-1; either TRBD1 or TRBD2 may supply D (6 bases each). The V end lost 5 bases, the J end lost 8 bases, and 13 bases lay between the germline ends. The CDR3 runs to 13 residues. CDR1 is PRHDT and CDR2 is FYEKMQ in the germline V gene (reference sequence). Written as DNA, the CDR3 is TGTGCCAGCAGCCCGTTGGGGGGCGATGAGCAGTTCTTC. Translation gives CASSPLGGDEQFF.

The V call is TRBV7-7, the J call TRBJ2-1, with 10 bases lining up with TRBD2. J was trimmed by 4 bases and V by 5 bases; bases with no gene match: 5. The CDR3 loop spans 15 amino acids. Germline-derived CDR1 and CDR2 are SSHAT and FNYEAQ (reference sequence). This CDR3 is CASSPSGGGYNEQFF. The CDR3 DNA follows: TGTGCCAGCAGCCCAAGCGGGGGGGGTTACAATGAGCAGTTCTTC.

V is TRBV29-1 and J is TRBJ2-1; 8 nucleotides align to TRBD1. This CDR3 is built from 16 residues. Trimming cost V 5 bases and J 9 bases; bases outside gene matches: 18. The V gene's germline CDR1 is SQVTM and CDR2 ANQGSEA. CDR3 region: CSVTWTGFAPSIEQFF. The CDR3 nucleotides read TGCAGCGTTACCTGGACAGGGTTCGCCCCTTCTATTGAGCAGTTCTTC.

This clonotype has just a few counts. The chain links TRBV7-9 to TRBJ2-7; 10 nucleotides line up with TRBD1. The CDR3 runs to 15 residues. Germline V CDR1 and CDR2: SEHNR, FQNEAQ (reference sequence). With V trimmed by 5 bases and J by 7 bases, 11 bases remained unmatched. The CDR3 nucleotides are TGTGCCAGCAGCCCGCCCCGGGACAGGGGAAGGGAGCAGTACTTC. Translated, it gives CASSPPRDRGREQYF.

This chain joins TRBV2 and TRBJ2-3, with 7 bases matching TRBD1. The germline V gene has CDR1 SNHLY and CDR2 FYNNEI. The CDR3 totals 17 residues. Losses at the gene ends were 6 bases for V and 3 bases for J; bases not matched to a gene: 15. CDR3 sequence (DNA): TGTGCCAGCAGGGTAACAGGGGCCGAACCATTAACAGATACGCAGTATTTT. The encoded protein is CASRVTGAEPLTDTQYF.

In its sample, this clonotype was seen many times. The gene calls are TRBV3-1 and TRBJ1-2; D unclear. Looked up from germline, CDR1 is LGHDT and CDR2 is YNNKEL (reference sequence). V shed 3 bases and J shed 4 bases, with 3 bases lying between them. The CDR3 extends over 11 amino acids. The CDR3 sequence: CASSQGYGYTF. The CDR3, as DNA: TGTGCCAGCAGCCAGGGCTATGGCTACACCTTC. The full variable domain, with the rest looked up from reference TRBV3-1 and TRBJ1-2, is DTAVSQTPKYLVTQMGNDKSIKCEQNLGHDTMYWYKQDSKKFLKIMFSYNNKELIINETVPNRFSPKSPDKAHLNLHINSLELGDSAVYFCASSQGYGYTFGSGTRLTVV.

The chain has TRBV29-1 and TRBJ1-6, with 7 nucleotides matching TRBD1. The CDR3 runs to 13 residues. The germline V gene encodes CDR1 SQVTM and CDR2 ANQGSEA. Trimming took 4 bases from V and 8 from J; bases not matched to a gene: 5. Here the CDR3 reads CSVGQGPHSPLHF. CDR3 bases: TGCAGCGTTGGACAGGGACCCCATTCACCCCTCCACTTT. Looking up the rest from reference TRBV29-1 and TRBJ1-6 gives the full variable domain: SAVISQKPSRDICQRGTSLTIQCQVDSQVTMMFWYRQQPGQSLTLIATANQGSEATYESGFVIDKFPISRPNLTFSTLTVSNMSPEDSSIYLCSVGQGPHSPLHFGNGTRLTVT.

The chain uses TRBV24-1 and TRBJ2-3; D remains unclear. The CDR3 totals 15 residues. Germline values: CDR1 KGHDR, CDR2 SFDVKD. V lost 0 bases and J 2 bases, leaving 8 bases between the germline ends. The CDR3 sequence: CATSDLWSNTDTQYF. CDR3 nucleotide sequence: TGTGCCACCAGTGATTTGTGGAGTAACACAGATACGCAGTATTTT.

CDR3 amino acids: CASSLVRDNNEQYF. The CDR3 DNA reads TGTGCCAGCAGCTTAGTCCGGGACAATAACGAGCAGTACTTC. The chain combines TRBV7-9 with TRBJ2-7; D is perhaps TRBD1 (6 bases). The germline V gene has CDR1 SEHNR and CDR2 FQNEAQ (reference sequence). Trimming took off 1 base at V and 5 bases at J, with 12 bases between the two ends. CDR3 size: 14 residues.

This clonotype was seen repeatedly, ten times or more. The chain combines TRBV18 with TRBJ2-5; maybe TRBD1 (6 bases). Trimming pared 5 bases from V and 1 base from J, leaving 11 bases between. Germline lookup yields CDR1 KGHSH and CDR2 LQKENI. The CDR3 consists of 14 residues. CDR3 protein: CASSYWTAQETQYF. In nucleotides, the CDR3 is TGTGCCAGCTCATACTGGACAGCCCAAGAGACCCAGTACTTC. Drawing the rest from reference TRBV18 and TRBJ2-5, the complete variable domain is NAGVMQNPRHLVRRRGQEARLRCSPMKGHSHVYWYRQLPEEGLKFMVYLQKENIIDESGMPKERFSAEFPKEGPSILRIQQVVRGDSAAYFCASSYWTAQETQYFGPGTRLLVL.

The sample holds a few counts of this clonotype. J is TRBJ2-1 and V is TRBV4-3, with D perhaps matching TRBD1 or TRBD2 (5 bases each). The CDR3 contains 14 residues. CDR1 and CDR2 from the germline V gene are LGHNA and YSLEER. V lost 0 bases to trimming and J lost 5 bases, with 8 bases between them. The CDR3 DNA is TGCGCCAGCAGCCAAGATCTGGGGGACAATGAGCAGTTCTTC. This encodes CASSQDLGDNEQFF.

V is TRBV11-2 and J is TRBJ2-1; 8 bases line up with TRBD1. In germline, CDR1 is SGHAT, CDR2 FQNNGV. The CDR3 loop spans 17 amino acids. The V segment lost 0 bases and the J segment 4 bases; nucleotides outside the gene matches: 8. CDR3 in amino acids: CASSLDRGQGAYNEQFF. Here the CDR3 DNA reads TGTGCCAGCAGCTTAGACCGAGGACAGGGCGCTTACAATGAGCAGTTCTTC.

Worth noting for this clonotype: Lacking the conserved final phenylalanine or tryptophan, this CDR3 likely reflects a read error. CDR3 coding DNA: TGCGCCAGCAGCCACCAGCCTGCTAGGCCCCAGCATTAT. Its translation is CASSHQPARPQHY. The chain recombines TRBV4-1 with TRBJ1-5; no definite D call. The V and J ends lost 3 bases and 9 bases respectively, with 12 bases between them. Germline V CDR1 and CDR2: MGHRA, YSYEKL. The CDR3 loop spans 13 amino acids.

This clonotype was recorded a few times. The chain carries TRBV11-2 and TRBJ1-1; the D gene is possibly TRBD1 (5 bases). The CDR3 runs 14 residues. V was trimmed by 3 bases and J by 4 bases, leaving 12 bases between them. Germline CDR1 and CDR2: SGHAT and FQNNGV. The chain's CDR3 is CASSFSGKGTEAFF. CDR3 nucleotides: TGTGCCAGCAGCTTTTCAGGGAAGGGCACTGAAGCTTTCTTT. Looking up the rest from reference TRBV11-2 and TRBJ1-1 gives the full variable domain: EAGVAQSPRYKIIEKRQSVAFWCNPISGHATLYWYQQILGQGPKLLIQFQNNGVVDDSQLPKDRFSAERLKGVDSTLKIQPAKLEDSAVYLCASSFSGKGTEAFFGQGTRLTVV.

This rearrangement joins TRBV29-1 to TRBJ2-2; 8 bases agree with TRBD1. Looked up from germline, CDR1 is SQVTM and CDR2 is ANQGSEA. The CDR3 spans 14 residues. Trimming took 0 bases from V and 3 from J; bases not matched to a gene: 0. The CDR3: CSVEETGDTGELFF. CDR3 bases: TGCAGCGTTGAAGAGACAGGGGACACCGGGGAGCTGTTTTTT.

This clonotype was counted only a few times. V gene TRBV6-2 or TRBV6-3 combines with J gene TRBJ2-1, with D hard to call. The CDR3 sequence is 13 residues long. V gave up 3 bases and J gave up 8 bases, with 11 bases separating them. The germline V gene has CDR1 MNHEY and CDR2 SVGEGT. The CDR3 region is CASSYGDLDEQFF. DNA of the CDR3: TGTGCCAGCAGTTATGGAGATCTCGATGAGCAGTTCTTC.

The chain uses TRBV6-6 and TRBJ1-5; D is unresolved. Trimming cost V 7 bases and J 6 bases, with 10 bases left between them. The CDR3 is 12 residues long. The germline CDR1 and CDR2 sequences are MNHNY and SVGAGI (reference sequence). This CDR3 is CASTKDRQPQHF. DNA of the CDR3: TGTGCCAGCACGAAGGACCGTCAGCCCCAGCATTTT.